The clone carrying this T cell receptor beta chain was recorded only once. Its antigen is unknown. With 60 Vbeta and 13 Jbeta primers, the PCR was carried out. This table comes from immunoSEQ multiplex PCR, and its TCRdb copy is limited to in-frame clones, with some not included. The sample carries approximately 140,000 clones, about 84% recorded once. The donors (healthy individuals) were bone marrow donors. These data are taken from a study of cytomegalovirus exposure and HLA in healthy donors. Study background: For the approximately 430 genotyped donors, roughly 80% fell within the Caucasian-associated ancestry cluster. Study-level findings and limits: Later, an analysis found that common viral pathogens appeared to be linked with several of the most significant clusters.

Germline CDR1 and CDR2: LNHDA and SQIVND (reference sequence). The CDR3 is 16 amino acids. V dropped 6 bases and J dropped 7; count of bases not matched to a gene: 13. The sample taken for sequencing was PBMCs. The source is a boy aged 5-17 years in good health and CMV-seronegative. This chain connects TRBV19 to TRBJ2-1; 9 nucleotides line up with TRBD2. In nucleotides, the CDR3 is TGTGCCAGTAGCACCATGTTAGCGGGAGTAAGGAATGAGCAGTTCTTC. Translated: CASSTMLAGVRNEQFF.